A single sample gave rise to the 28 T cell receptor beta chains below, sequenced in a study of blood T cell repertoires in COVID-19. Assay used: immunoSEQ multiplex PCR; TCRdb lists only in-frame clones, some missing. The sample has 100,000 or so clones; around 91% are singletons. Sequencing was performed on peripheral blood. The receptors stem from a woman aged 80 or over with acute or convalescent COVID-19.

This chain links TRBV3-1 (or the pseudogene TRBV3-2) with TRBJ1-2; TRBD1 is a possible D gene (5 bases). Deletions cut 6 bases from V and 0 bases from J, with 11 bases between. CDR3 length equals 14 residues. Germline CDR1 is LGHDT and CDR2 is YNNKEL (reference sequence). CDR3 residues: CASSFQGSNYGYTF. CDR3 sequence (DNA): TGTGCCAGCAGTTTTCAGGGATCTAACTATGGCTACACCTTC.

This sequence joins TRBV2 and TRBJ1-4; 7 bases agree with TRBD1. Germline lookup yields CDR1 SNHLY and CDR2 FYNNEI. This CDR3 has 16 residues. The junction had 5 bases not matched to a gene; V was cut back by 2 bases and J by 2 bases. Here the CDR3 DNA reads TGTGCCAGCAGTGAAACGGGACAGACGACTAATGAAAAACTGTTTTTT. The encoded protein is CASSETGQTTNEKLFF.

This chain uses TRBV4-2 with TRBJ2-2; the D gene is possibly TRBD2 (7 bases). The germline CDR1 and CDR2 sequences are LGHNA and YNFKEQ. CDR3 length: 13 amino acids. Trimming removed 5 bases from V and 4 bases from J, with 8 bases in between. CDR3 DNA: TGTGCCAGCAGCGGGGGGGCCACCGGGGAGCTGTTTTTT. Protein product: CASSGGATGELFF.

The chain uses TRBV30 and TRBJ2-1; no clear D gene. The CDR3 loop spans 13 amino acids. The germline V and J ends were trimmed by 0 bases and 6 bases, with 9 bases remaining between them. Germline V gene data show CDR1 as GTSNPN and CDR2 as SVGIG (reference sequence). The CDR3 reads CAWSVFSGNEQFF. DNA for the CDR3: TGTGCCTGGAGTGTGTTTAGTGGCAATGAGCAGTTCTTC.

This chain joins TRBV11-2 and TRBJ2-7, with D perhaps TRBD1 (6 bases). This CDR3 has 14 amino acids. Per germline, CDR1 SGHAT and CDR2 FQNNGV. Trimming took 5 bases from V and 3 from J, leaving 14 bases between them. The CDR3 loop is CASSAYRDNYEQYF. CDR3 nucleotides: TGTGCCAGCAGCGCATACCGGGACAACTACGAGCAGTACTTC.

V usage is TRBV6-5 and J usage is TRBJ2-7; maybe TRBD2 (6 bases). The CDR3 length is 13 residues. Trimming removed 6 bases at V and 5 bases at J, with 14 bases between. Germline CDR1 reads MNHEY; CDR2 reads SVGAGI. For the CDR3, the DNA is TGTGCCAGCAGCCTCACTAGCCGCCACGAGCAGTACTTC. Translated: CASSLTSRHEQYF.

This clone was recorded once. The V gene is TRBV7-9, the J gene TRBJ2-7; TRBD1 aligns across 8 bases. Germline V CDR1 and CDR2: SEHNR, FQNEAQ (reference sequence). The CDR3 consists of 12 residues. V was clipped by 3 bases and J by 9 bases; unmatched bases: 4. The CDR3 region has the DNA TGTGCCAGCAGCTTGGACAGGGAAGGGCAGTACTTC. Its translation is CASSLDREGQYF.

This clone appeared a single time. The genes are TRBV5-1 and TRBJ1-1; 7 bases align to TRBD1. The junction had 7 bases not matched to a gene; V was cut back by 4 bases and J by 1 base. Looked up from germline, CDR1 is SGHRS and CDR2 is YFSETQ. This CDR3 contains 15 residues. As DNA, the CDR3 is TGCGCCAGCAGCACGGGGGACAGATCGAACACTGAAGCTTTCTTT. Its protein is CASSTGDRSNTEAFF.

This sequence joins TRBV4-2 and TRBJ2-3; 9 bases map to TRBD2. Per the germline V gene, CDR1 is LGHNA and CDR2 is YNFKEQ. V gave up 6 bases and J gave up 6 bases; unmatched junction bases: 7. The CDR3 spans 14 residues. CDR3 nucleotide sequence: TGTGCCAGCAGGCAGCGGGGGGCCTCTGATACGCAGTATTTT. Its translation is CASRQRGASDTQYF.

This clone was found once. The chain links TRBV6-6 to TRBJ2-2, with 9 bases that match TRBD2. Per the germline V gene, CDR1 is MNHNY and CDR2 is SVGAGI (reference sequence). This CDR3 spans 17 amino acids. J was trimmed by 4 bases and V by 5 bases; bases with no gene match: 11. The CDR3 DNA reads as TGTGCCAGCAGTCCAGCGGGGGGACCCCCGGGCACCGGGGAGCTGTTTTTT. Encoded protein: CASSPAGGPPGTGELFF.

This rearrangement joins TRBV15 to TRBJ1-6; D call uncertain. There are 15 residues in the CDR3. The V and J ends lost 0 bases and 4 bases respectively, with 7 bases between them. Per the germline V gene, CDR1 is LNHNV and CDR2 is YYDKDF (reference sequence). The CDR3 DNA reads TGTGCCACCAGCAGAGACGCAGGATATAATTCACCCCTCCACTTT. Translation gives CATSRDAGYNSPLHF.

V usage is TRBV19 and J usage is TRBJ1-1; 10 bases fit TRBD1. The CDR3 has 17 amino acids. The trim removed 6 bases at V and 1 base at J, leaving 11 bases unmatched. Germline V CDR1 and CDR2: LNHDA, SQIVND (reference sequence). CDR3 bases: TGTGCCAGTAGCATTCCATTCCGGACAGGGGGGAACACTGAAGCTTTCTTT. Protein sequence: CASSIPFRTGGNTEAFF.

The V and J genes are TRBV28 and TRBJ1-5; D might be TRBD1 (5 bases). Between the trimmed V and J ends, which lost 7 bases and 3 bases, there was a span of 13 bases. CDR3 size: 14 residues. In germline, CDR1 is MDHEN, CDR2 SYDVKM. The CDR3 DNA is TGTGCCAGCAAACTTCAGGGCCCCAATCAGCCCCAGCATTTT. As protein: CASKLQGPNQPQHF.

This clone was detected only once. V and J are TRBV7-8 and TRBJ2-7; 9 bases match TRBD2. Germline trimming cut 4 bases from V and 2 bases from J; bases unmatched to any gene: 6. The CDR3 has 15 amino acids. From germline, CDR1 is SGHVS and CDR2 FQNEAQ. The CDR3 DNA reads TGTGCCAGCAGCTCCCAGCGGGGGGCCCCCTACGAGCAGTACTTC. Amino acid sequence: CASSSQRGAPYEQYF.

The chain links TRBV4-1 to TRBJ2-1; the match to TRBD2 covers 8 bases. The ends lost 4 bases at V and 5 bases at J; junction bases unmatched: 4. CDR1 and CDR2 (germline): MGHRA, YSYEKL. The CDR3 is made up of 14 amino acids. CDR3 coding DNA: TGCGCCAGCAGCCCACTAGCGGTCCACAATGAGCAGTTCTTC. It is translated as CASSPLAVHNEQFF.

CDR3 coding DNA: TGTGCCAGCGGAAGAGAAAGTAGAGGGGAAAAACTGTTTTTT. Protein sequence: CASGRESRGEKLFF. The gene calls are TRBV18 and TRBJ1-4; D remains ambiguous. CDR1 is KGHSH, CDR2 LQKENI, per germline. The germline V and J ends were trimmed by 8 bases and 8 bases, with 18 bases remaining between them. This CDR3 contains 14 residues.

The V gene is TRBV6-5, the J gene TRBJ2-1, with TRBD1 as a possible D gene (5 bases). The ends were cut back, 2 bases at V and 7 bases at J, with 15 bases in the middle. The CDR3 totals 15 residues. Germline CDR1 reads MNHEY; CDR2 reads SVGAGI. CDR3 sequence reads: CASSYGARPRNEQFF. In DNA form, the CDR3 reads TGTGCCAGCAGTTACGGGGCCAGGCCAAGGAATGAGCAGTTCTTC.

The chain uses TRBV6-2 or TRBV6-3 and TRBJ1-6, with 9 bases fitting TRBD1. This CDR3 contains 14 residues. Germline V lookup: CDR1 MNHEY, CDR2 SVGEGT. V dropped 4 bases and J dropped 6; count of bases not matched to a gene: 1. CDR3 DNA sequence: TGTGCCAGCAGTTGGACAGGGGCTAATTCACCCCTCCACTTT. Its translation is CASSWTGANSPLHF.

The chain recombines TRBV18 with TRBJ1-4; D possibly corresponds to TRBD1 (5 bases). This CDR3 comprises 14 residues. V lost 4 bases, J lost 8 bases, and 14 bases lay in between. Germline V lookup: CDR1 KGHSH, CDR2 LQKENI. For the CDR3, the DNA is TGTGCCAGCTCACGGCCGGGGGTGAAGGAAAAACTGTTTTTT. Translating gives CASSRPGVKEKLFF.

The V gene is TRBV7-2, the J gene TRBJ2-1; D is possibly TRBD2 (6 bases). Per the germline V gene, CDR1 is SGHTA and CDR2 is FQGNSA. V shed 3 bases and J shed 11 bases, with 11 bases lying between them. The CDR3 covers 12 residues. This CDR3 reads CASSLEGSKQFF. CDR3 DNA: TGTGCCAGCAGCTTGGAGGGCAGTAAGCAGTTCTTC.

The chain is built from TRBV19 and TRBJ1-2; a possible D gene is TRBD1 (5 bases). The CDR3 is 13 residues long. V was pared by 3 bases and J by 3 bases, with 8 bases between. Germline loops: CDR1 LNHDA, CDR2 SQIVND (reference sequence). The CDR3 here is CASSITRDYGYTF. The CDR3, as DNA: TGTGCCAGTAGTATCACCAGGGACTATGGCTACACCTTC. Supplemented by reference TRBV19 and TRBJ1-2, the full variable domain reads DGGITQSPKYLFRKEGQNVTLSCEQNLNHDAMYWYRQDPGQGLRLIYYSQIVNDFQKGDIAEGYSVSREKKESFPLTVTSAQKNPTAFYLCASSITRDYGYTFGSGTRLTVV.

The chain employs TRBV6-5 and TRBJ1-2; D may be TRBD1 (6 bases). Germline lookup yields CDR1 MNHEY and CDR2 SVGAGI. V lost 10 bases, J lost 4 bases, and 22 bases lay in between. This CDR3 region has 15 residues. This CDR3 reads CATNGRDTQSYGYTF. In DNA form, the CDR3 reads TGTGCCACAAACGGCCGGGACACTCAATCCTATGGCTACACCTTC.

The chain joins TRBV10-3 to TRBJ1-2; 10 bases agree with TRBD1. This CDR3 has 16 residues. Germline V gene data show CDR1 as ENHRY and CDR2 as SYGVKD. The J segment lost 1 base and the V segment lost 2 bases, leaving 4 bases of the junction unmatched. CDR3 coding DNA: TGTGCCATCAGTGAGCGGACAGGGGGAGATAACTATGGCTACACCTTC. Its translation: CAISERTGGDNYGYTF.

The chain employs TRBV7-9 and TRBJ2-1, with TRBD1 matching over 8 bases. The CDR3 runs 14 residues. Germline V gives CDR1 SEHNR, CDR2 FQNEAQ (reference sequence). Germline trimming cut 2 bases from V and 3 bases from J; bases unmatched to any gene: 0. The CDR3 DNA follows: TGTGCCAGCAGCTTAACAGGGGGCTACAATGAGCAGTTCTTC. This translates into CASSLTGGYNEQFF.

This clone was seen a single time. The gene calls are TRBV3-1 (or the pseudogene TRBV3-2) and TRBJ1-6, with TRBD1 as a possible D gene (5 bases). There are 15 residues in the CDR3. Trimming shortened V by 0 bases and J by 13 bases, and 16 bases separated the two germline ends. Per germline, CDR1 LGHDT and CDR2 YNNKEL (reference sequence). CDR3 sequence (DNA): TGTGCCAGCAGCCAAGATGGGGCAGGGACTTTTCCCCTCCACTTT. Its protein is CASSQDGAGTFPLHF.

The J gene is TRBJ2-5, the V gene TRBV6-2 or TRBV6-3, with unresolved D. Germline V gene data show CDR1 as MNHEY and CDR2 as SVGEGT. The CDR3 totals 12 residues. Trimming stripped 2 bases from V and 7 bases from J, with 8 bases between. CDR3 DNA sequence: TGTGCCAGCAGTTACGAGCTAGGGACCCAGTACTTC. Translating it yields CASSYELGTQYF.

This chain connects TRBV29-1 to TRBJ2-7, with 9 positions matching TRBD1. Germline CDR1 and CDR2: SQVTM and ANQGSEA. The length of the CDR3 is 13 residues. The trim removed 4 bases at V and 5 bases at J, leaving 6 bases unmatched. The CDR3 DNA reads TGCAGCGTTGTGGGGACAGGGAGGCACGAGCAGTACTTC. Translation gives CSVVGTGRHEQYF.

The chain links TRBV5-1 to TRBJ2-3; D is possibly TRBD2 (5 bases). Germline V CDR1 and CDR2: SGHRS, YFSETQ. The V and J ends lost 1 base and 0 bases respectively, with 6 bases between them. The CDR3 is 14 amino acids. CDR3 protein: CASSLRTSTDTQYF. DNA of the CDR3: TGCGCCAGCAGCTTGAGGACTAGCACAGATACGCAGTATTTT.